The 3 T cell receptor beta chains below all came from one sample that was sequenced in a study of T cells in narcolepsy. Only in-frame clones appear in the TCRdb table, and some are missing; sequencing was by immunoSEQ multiplex PCR. The sample consists of over 25,000 clones, around three quarters of them appearing once. The sequencing sample was made of CD45RA- memory CD4+ T cells from PBMCs. Every receptor here comes from a human donor with narcolepsy.

As DNA, the CDR3 is TGTGCCAGCAGCCTGGGCTACGAGCAGTACTTC. It is translated as CASSLGYEQYF. The chain is built from TRBV6-5 and TRBJ2-7; D uncertain. Between the trimmed V and J ends, which lost 6 bases and 3 bases, there was a span of 6 bases. CDR1 is MNHEY, CDR2 SVGAGI, per germline. This CDR3 region has 11 residues.

This clone has a handful of counts. The chain carries TRBV19 and TRBJ2-5; 7 nucleotides align to TRBD2. Germline CDR1 reads LNHDA; CDR2 reads SQIVND (reference sequence). V was pared by 2 bases and J by 4 bases, with 7 bases of the junction left unmatched. The CDR3 has 15 amino acids. CDR3 nucleotides: TGTGCCAGTAGTATACGGGGGGTCGTGCTAGAGACCCAGTACTTC. This sequence encodes CASSIRGVVLETQYF.

The chain combines TRBV7-9 with TRBJ1-5, with TRBD1 matching over 7 bases. V dropped 0 bases and J dropped 5; count of bases not matched to a gene: 7. Germline CDR1 SEHNR, CDR2 FQNEAQ (reference sequence). The CDR3 length is 16 residues. CDR3 sequence (DNA): TGTGCCAGCAGCTTAGCCAGGGGGGGAGGCGATCAGCCCCAGCATTTT. Translating it yields CASSLARGGGDQPQHF.